These 15 T cell receptor beta chains originate from one sample sequenced in a study of shared clonotypes between healthy human individuals. Some clones are missing from TCRdb's copy, which holds only in-frame ones; the method was immunoSEQ multiplex PCR. The sample has about 690,000 clones; about 92% are singletons. Sequencing used memory CD8+ T cells from PBMCs. This sample's subset: CD45RO+ cells pooled with CCR7-negative TemRA cells. The receptors were gathered from a man aged 18 to 29 in good health. Some clones in this sample may be carry-over from other donors' samples.

The chain recombines TRBV27 with TRBJ1-1; TRBD1 is a possible D gene (5 bases). The V and J ends lost 7 bases and 1 base respectively, with 13 bases between them. This CDR3 has 14 amino acids. Germline lookup yields CDR1 MNHEY and CDR2 SMNVEV (reference sequence). CDR3 residues: CASIPGRGNTEAFF. DNA of the CDR3: TGTGCCAGCATTCCAGGGAGGGGGAACACTGAAGCTTTCTTT.

The J gene is TRBJ2-3, the V gene TRBV7-6; TRBD2 matches at 10 bases. The length of the CDR3 is 18 residues. Germline CDR1 and CDR2: SGHVS and FNYEAQ. V lost 3 bases and J lost 4; bases outside the gene matches: 13. The CDR3 nucleotides read TGTGCCAGCAGCTTCGCAGCGGGAGGGCCAGTGAGGGCAGATACGCAGTATTTT. It yields the protein CASSFAAGGPVRADTQYF. Together with reference TRBV7-6 and TRBJ2-3, the CDR3 gives the full variable domain: GAGVSQSPRYKVTKRGQDVALRCDPISGHVSLYWYRQALGQGPEFLTYFNYEAQQDKSGLPNDRFSAERPEGSISTLTIQRTEQRDSAMYRCASSFAAGGPVRADTQYFGPGTRLTVL.

V and J are TRBV4-1 and TRBJ2-5; TRBD2 might be the D (5 bases). The DNA matches TRBJ2-7 better at its end, which makes the J call doubtful. This CDR3 comprises 13 residues. Germline loops: CDR1 MGHRA, CDR2 YSYEKL. CDR3: CASSPHVSGEQYF. In nucleotides, the CDR3 is TGCGCCAGCAGCCCCCACGTAAGCGGCGAGCAGTACTTC.

The chain is built from TRBV6-6 and TRBJ2-5; D is ambiguous. Germline V gene data show CDR1 as MNHNY and CDR2 as SVGAGI (reference sequence). This CDR3 region has 14 residues. The ends were cut back, 4 bases at V and 6 bases at J, with 15 bases in the middle. CDR3 amino acids: CASSSLLTGQTQYF. The CDR3 DNA follows: TGTGCCAGCAGTTCACTCCTGACCGGCCAGACCCAGTACTTC.

The chain links TRBV11-3 to TRBJ2-2, with TRBD2 identical over 15 bases. CDR3 length: 18 amino acids. V shed 5 bases, J shed 4 bases, and the junction held 8 bases outside the gene matches. Germline V gene data show CDR1 as SGHNT and CDR2 as YENEEA. The CDR3 DNA follows: TGTGCCAGCAGCCCTCGGACTAGCGGGAGGGTGGGCACCGGGGAGCTGTTTTTT. This gives the protein CASSPRTSGRVGTGELFF.

A single count supports this clone. The chain recombines TRBV28 with TRBJ1-2, with D unresolved. The V end was cut by 1 base, the J end by 4 bases, with 19 bases between. This CDR3 has 17 amino acids. From germline, CDR1 is MDHEN and CDR2 SYDVKM. In DNA, the CDR3 is TGTGCCAGCAGTTTATCATGGGTACCCCAAAAGGGCTATGGCTACACCTTC. This codes for CASSLSWVPQKGYGYTF.

The chain joins TRBV6-6 to TRBJ2-7; 8 positions agree with TRBD2. V gave up 2 bases and J gave up 5 bases; unmatched junction bases: 8. Germline V gene sequence: CDR1 MNHNY, CDR2 SVGAGI (reference sequence). CDR3 size: 15 residues. CDR3 amino acids: CASSYIPGTSNEQYF. The DNA of the CDR3 is TGTGCCAGCAGTTACATCCCCGGGACTAGTAACGAGCAGTACTTC.

The chain recombines TRBV28 with TRBJ2-3, with TRBD1 matching over 7 bases. The length of the CDR3 is 18 residues. Germline V gene lookup returns CDR1 MDHEN and CDR2 SYDVKM. J gave up 3 bases and V 7 bases, and 19 bases lay outside the gene matches. The CDR3 loop is CASNEHAPGTEETDTQYF. The CDR3 DNA sequence: TGTGCCAGCAACGAACACGCCCCCGGGACAGAAGAAACAGATACGCAGTATTTT.

The chain carries TRBV15 and TRBJ2-1, with D hard to call. The germline V and J ends were trimmed by 8 bases and 9 bases, with 23 bases remaining between them. Germline values: CDR1 LNHNV, CDR2 YYDKDF (reference sequence). The CDR3 loop spans 15 amino acids. The CDR3 coding sequence is TGTGCCACCCAGCCCCGGGCAGAGCAGAGTGGTGAGCAGTTCTTC. This translates into CATQPRAEQSGEQFF.

The gene calls are TRBV27 and TRBJ1-2; D gene ambiguous. The CDR3 is 15 residues long. Germline CDR1 and CDR2: MNHEY and SMNVEV (reference sequence). V lost 1 base, J lost 8 bases, and 17 bases lay in between. The CDR3 spells CASSLYPTLRQGYTF. In DNA form, the CDR3 reads TGTGCCAGCAGTTTATACCCCACTTTGAGGCAGGGCTACACCTTC.

This sequence joins TRBV13 and TRBJ2-1; 8 positions agree with TRBD2. This CDR3 is 16 amino acids long. Germline-derived CDR1 and CDR2 are PRHDT and FYEKMQ (reference sequence). Germline trimming cut 1 base from V and 7 bases from J; bases unmatched to any gene: 9. Here the CDR3 DNA reads TGTGCCAGCAGCTTAGTAGACGGGAGGGCCGGTAATGAGCAGTTCTTC. Translated: CASSLVDGRAGNEQFF.

This chain's CDR3 is CASTRGYEQYF. The CDR3 coding sequence is TGTGCCAGCACGAGGGGCTACGAGCAGTACTTC. The rearrangement joins TRBV27 to TRBJ2-7; either TRBD1 or TRBD2 may fit D (5 bases each). V was cut by 7 bases and J by 3 bases, with 7 bases left in between. CDR3 length: 11 residues. CDR1 MNHEY and CDR2 SMNVEV come from the germline V gene (reference sequence).

J is TRBJ1-1 and V is TRBV2, with D maybe TRBD1 (6 bases). This CDR3 has 14 amino acids. V lost 2 bases and J lost 4, with 11 bases in between. Germline CDR1 reads SNHLY; CDR2 reads FYNNEI. The DNA for the CDR3 is TGTGCCAGCAGTGAATGGACAGCCGTCACTGAAGCTTTCTTT. It specifies CASSEWTAVTEAFF.

The rearrangement links TRBV5-1 to TRBJ2-7; D remains unclear. Germline values: CDR1 SGHRS, CDR2 YFSETQ. CDR3 length: 13 amino acids. The V and J ends lost 0 bases and 4 bases respectively, with 8 bases between them. The CDR3 DNA reads as TGCGCCAGCAGCTTGGTGGACGGGTACGAGCAGTACTTC. This translates into CASSLVDGYEQYF.

The chain couples TRBV11-1 to TRBJ2-1; D is unclear. Germline CDR1 reads SGHAT; CDR2 reads FQDESV (reference sequence). With 3 bases removed from V and 6 bases from J, the gap between germline ends came to 9 bases. The CDR3 is made up of 13 amino acids. The CDR3 loop reads CASSFPAANEQFF. The CDR3 nucleotides read TGTGCCAGCAGCTTCCCGGCCGCCAATGAGCAGTTCTTC.